One and the same sample provided the 23 T cell receptor beta chains below, sequenced in a study of T cell changes during pregnancy in multiple sclerosis. The method was immunoSEQ multiplex PCR; TCRdb's version includes in-frame clones alone and lacks a portion of them. The sample has about 47,000 clones; about 92% are singletons. The sample in question was peripheral blood, obtained in the third trimester of pregnancy. Receptor source: a female donor with multiple sclerosis, enrolled in a pregnancy study.

This clone has just one count. This sequence joins TRBV10-1 and TRBJ2-3, with 16 bases aligning to TRBD2. Germline loops: CDR1 WNHNN, CDR2 SYGVQD (reference sequence). The junction had 4 bases not matched to a gene; V was cut back by 6 bases and J by 4 bases. The CDR3 runs to 16 residues. This chain's CDR3 is CASRGTSGRVPDTQYF. CDR3 DNA sequence: TGCGCCAGCAGGGGGACTAGCGGGAGGGTACCAGATACGCAGTATTTT.

V gene TRBV27 combines with J gene TRBJ2-7; D perhaps matches TRBD2 (5 bases). V was pared by 6 bases and J by 3 bases, with 18 bases between. Germline lookup yields CDR1 MNHEY and CDR2 SMNVEV (reference sequence). The CDR3 consists of 15 residues. Here the CDR3 DNA reads TGTGCCAGCAGCGAGGGCACCTGGGCCCACTACGAGCAGTACTTC. It is translated as CASSEGTWAHYEQYF.

The V call is TRBV7-9, the J call TRBJ2-7, with 9 bases identical to TRBD1. This CDR3 has 14 amino acids. V was clipped by 3 bases and J by 5 bases; unmatched bases: 5. Germline V gives CDR1 SEHNR, CDR2 FQNEAQ (reference sequence). CDR3 residues: CASSLGTGSNEQYF. CDR3 nucleotide sequence: TGTGCCAGCAGCTTGGGGACAGGGAGCAACGAGCAGTACTTC. Together with reference TRBV7-9 and TRBJ2-7, the CDR3 gives the full variable domain: DTGVSQNPRHKITKRGQNVTFRCDPISEHNRLYWYRQTLGQGPEFLTYFQNEAQLEKSRLLSDRFSAERPKGSFSTLEIQRTEQGDSAMYLCASSLGTGSNEQYFGPGTRLTVT.

The rearrangement uses TRBV1 and TRBJ2-5; the table's D call TRBD2 went unverified against the DNA. TRBV1 corresponds to a pseudogene. The CDR3 length is 19 residues. CDR3: CTSSHKESPTSGRLETQYF. CDR3 coding DNA: TGCACCAGCAGCCATAAGGAATCCCCAACTAGCGGGAGGTTAGAGACCCAGTACTTC.

This clone came up once. V gene TRBV7-6 combines with J gene TRBJ2-3; 8 positions agree with TRBD2. Losses at the gene ends were 5 bases for V and 0 bases for J; bases not matched to a gene: 7. This CDR3 spans 16 amino acids. Germline CDR1 reads SGHVS; CDR2 reads FNYEAQ. CDR3 sequence reads: CASSTPSGPSTDTQYF. The DNA for the CDR3 is TGTGCCAGCAGCACCCCTAGCGGGCCTAGCACAGATACGCAGTATTTT.

The V call is TRBV4-1, the J call TRBJ1-5; D is possibly TRBD1 (6 bases). The germline V gene has CDR1 MGHRA and CDR2 YSYEKL. CDR3 length: 17 residues. V lost 0 bases, J lost 11 bases, and 23 bases lay in between. The CDR3 spells CASSQEVTGLPISAQHF. In DNA, the CDR3 is TGCGCCAGCAGCCAAGAAGTGACAGGCCTCCCAATTTCGGCCCAGCATTTT.

This chain joins TRBV15 and TRBJ2-5; 12 bases agree with TRBD2. The V segment lost 5 bases and the J segment 7 bases; nucleotides outside the gene matches: 11. The germline V gene has CDR1 LNHNV and CDR2 YYDKDF (reference sequence). This CDR3 is 16 amino acids long. Written as DNA, the CDR3 is TGTGCCACCAGCGGGATGCGGACTAGCGGGAAGGGGACCCAGTACTTC. The encoded protein is CATSGMRTSGKGTQYF.

This clone was detected only once. The chain combines TRBV28 with TRBJ2-7; 12 nucleotides align to TRBD2. Losses at the gene ends were 5 bases for V and 5 bases for J; bases not matched to a gene: 7. Germline-derived CDR1 and CDR2 are MDHEN and SYDVKM. This CDR3 has 15 residues. The CDR3 is CASSKRLAGVHEQYF. CDR3 bases: TGTGCCAGCAGTAAAAGACTAGCGGGAGTTCACGAGCAGTACTTC.

This sequence joins TRBV4-1 and TRBJ2-2; D is unresolved. Trimming pared 1 base from V and 6 bases from J, leaving 6 bases between. CDR3 size: 13 residues. CDR1 is MGHRA and CDR2 is YSYEKL in the germline V gene. CDR3 amino acids: CASSQVQSGELFF. In DNA form, the CDR3 reads TGCGCCAGCAGCCAAGTTCAGTCCGGGGAGCTGTTTTTT.

On this clone: Mismatch with germline at one junction end may stem from a read error. This chain uses TRBV5-4 with TRBJ2-5, with D possibly being TRBD1 (6 bases). Germline V gene lookup returns CDR1 SGHNT and CDR2 YYREEE (reference sequence). The CDR3 is 16 amino acids. In nucleotides, the CDR3 is TGTGCCAGCACCTTGCAACAGGGTGGAGAAGGAGAGACCCAGTACTTC. Translation: CASTLQQGGEGETQYF.

The rearrangement links TRBV4-1 to TRBJ2-2, with TRBD1 as a possible D gene (6 bases). Germline V gene lookup returns CDR1 MGHRA and CDR2 YSYEKL. This CDR3 spans 17 amino acids. V was trimmed by 0 bases and J by 5 bases, leaving 16 bases between them. The CDR3 bases are TGCGCCAGCAGCCAAGAGAGAACGGGACAATTAACCGGGGAGCTGTTTTTT. It is translated as CASSQERTGQLTGELFF.

The chain combines TRBV27 with TRBJ1-2; D uncertain. V was cut by 5 bases and J by 4 bases, with 20 bases left in between. The germline V gene encodes CDR1 MNHEY and CDR2 SMNVEV (reference sequence). CDR3 length: 16 residues. The CDR3 spells CASSQKTPGDVYGYTF. The CDR3 nucleotides are TGTGCCAGCAGTCAAAAAACTCCGGGAGACGTCTATGGCTACACCTTC.

J is TRBJ2-1 and V is TRBV5-1; 12 nucleotides align to TRBD2. With 0 bases clipped from V and 9 bases from J, the junction kept 1 base outside the gene matches. CDR1 and CDR2 (germline): SGHRS, YFSETQ. The CDR3 extends over 14 amino acids. For the CDR3, the DNA is TGCGCCAGCAGCTTGGGACTAGCGGGAGTTGAGCAGTTCTTC. This codes for CASSLGLAGVEQFF.

The chain employs TRBV5-6 and TRBJ2-3, with D perhaps TRBD2 (6 bases). The CDR3 length is 15 residues. Germline CDR1 SGHDT, CDR2 YYEEEE. V lost 0 bases and J 5 bases, leaving 13 bases between the germline ends. DNA for the CDR3: TGTGCCAGCAGCTTGGCTAGCGCCGGTGAAGATACGCAGTATTTT. This encodes CASSLASAGEDTQYF.

The chain has TRBV19 and TRBJ2-5; TRBD1 aligns across 7 bases. The J call may be faulty, since TRBJ2-7 better matches the DNA end. Germline V lookup: CDR1 LNHDA, CDR2 SQIVND (reference sequence). The CDR3 runs to 13 residues. CDR3 DNA sequence: TGTGCCAGTAGCGGACAGGCCACCTACGAGCAGTACTTC. Encoded protein: CASSGQATYEQYF.

The genes are TRBV29-1 and TRBJ2-3; TRBD2 is a possible D gene (5 bases). V lost 7 bases and J 0 bases, leaving 17 bases between the germline ends. The germline CDR1 and CDR2 sequences are SQVTM and ANQGSEA. The CDR3 is 15 residues long. CDR3 nucleotides: TGCAGCGCTCGAATTGCTGGCGGGAGCACAGATACGCAGTATTTT. The encoded protein is CSARIAGGSTDTQYF.

The rearrangement joins TRBV7-9 to TRBJ1-2, with D possibly matching TRBD1 (6 bases). This CDR3 has 13 residues. Germline CDR1 SEHNR, CDR2 FQNEAQ (reference sequence). Trimming cost V 5 bases and J 7 bases, with 14 bases left between them. The CDR3 DNA follows: TGTGCCAGCAGCAATGGGACACCGGGTGGCTACACCTTC. Residues: CASSNGTPGGYTF. Combining the CDR3 with reference TRBV7-9 and TRBJ1-2 gives the whole variable domain DTGVSQNPRHKITKRGQNVTFRCDPISEHNRLYWYRQTLGQGPEFLTYFQNEAQLEKSRLLSDRFSAERPKGSFSTLEIQRTEQGDSAMYLCASSNGTPGGYTFGSGTRLTVV.

The CDR3 loop is CASSQRLAYEQYF. The CDR3 DNA reads as TGCGCCAGCAGCCAGAGACTCGCCTACGAGCAGTACTTC. The chain employs TRBV4-3 and TRBJ2-7; D is unclear. This CDR3 contains 13 residues. Germline lookup yields CDR1 LGHNA and CDR2 YSLEER. Trimming cost V 3 bases and J 2 bases, with 8 bases left between them.

V gene TRBV4-3 combines with J gene TRBJ2-1; a weak D match, TRBD1 (5 bases). The CDR3 contains 11 residues. In germline, CDR1 is LGHNA, CDR2 YSLEER. V lost 1 base and J lost 12, with 7 bases in between. The CDR3 DNA is TGCGCCAGCAGCCAAGGACAGCGGCAGTTCTTC. It specifies CASSQGQRQFF.

The chain links TRBV7-9 to TRBJ1-2; no definite D call. The germline V and J ends were trimmed by 2 bases and 4 bases, with 5 bases remaining between them. The germline V gene has CDR1 SEHNR and CDR2 FQNEAQ (reference sequence). The CDR3 is made up of 12 amino acids. This chain's CDR3 is CASSLPSYGYTF. In DNA, the CDR3 is TGTGCCAGCAGCTTACCTTCCTATGGCTACACCTTC.

CDR3 coding DNA: TGCGCCAGCAGCCAAGGTGCGGGGGGTGGGCCAGTCGGTAGCTCTGGAAACACCATATATTTT. As protein: CASSQGAGGGPVGSSGNTIYF. The rearrangement joins TRBV4-3 to TRBJ1-3; a weak D match, TRBD1 (5 bases). In germline, CDR1 is LGHNA, CDR2 YSLEER. The CDR3 loop spans 21 amino acids. Trimming pared 1 base from V and 0 bases from J, leaving 25 bases between.

J is TRBJ2-3 and V is TRBV5-4, with D possibly being TRBD1 (7 bases). The length of the CDR3 is 13 residues. The V gene lost 3 bases and the J gene lost 4 bases, with 9 bases spanning the gap. Germline CDR1 and CDR2: SGHNT and YYREEE (reference sequence). CDR3 sequence reads: CASSSRGADTQYF. The CDR3 coding sequence is TGTGCCAGCAGCTCCAGGGGGGCAGATACGCAGTATTTT.

V is TRBV2 and J is TRBJ2-5; 9 positions match TRBD1. From germline, CDR1 is SNHLY and CDR2 FYNNEI. The trim removed 0 bases at V and 5 bases at J, leaving 7 bases unmatched. CDR3 length equals 16 residues. Written as DNA, the CDR3 is TGTGCCAGCAGTGAAGCGCTGGGGACAGGGTTTGAGACCCAGTACTTC. This gives the protein CASSEALGTGFETQYF.